The rows below give T cell receptor beta chains drawn from one sample of a study of beta chain features in type 1 diabetes. Method: immunoSEQ multiplex PCR; TCRdb's copy keeps in-frame clones and lacks some. The sample carries approximately 470,000 clones, about 29% recorded once. The material sequenced was naive CD4+ T cells from blood. Receptors were obtained from a man aged 18 to 29 in good health. Both conserved end residues are part of each CDR3.

v_call	j_call	cdr3_aa
TRBV4-1	TRBJ2-3	CASRNTDTQYF
TRBV29-1	TRBJ2-1	CSVDWLAANEQFF
TRBV19	TRBJ2-1	CASSLRGLGNEQFF
TRBV18	TRBJ2-7	CASSPTVSEQYF
TRBV6-1	TRBJ2-6	CASSATRTGANVLTF
TRBV5-1	TRBJ2-1	CASSLTPGTINEQFF
TRBV4-1	TRBJ1-5	CASSPTLGDQPQHF
TRBV10-3	TRBJ2-1	CAISESLGLAKYNEQFF
TRBV6-5	TRBJ2-1	CASSRDEAVQFF
TRBV13	TRBJ1-2	CASTAYTGIYGYTF
TRBV4-3	TRBJ2-3	CASSKGAGRRDTDTQYF
TRBV5-1	TRBJ2-7	CASSLPTGVTEEQYF
TRBV29-1	TRBJ2-7	CSATEFYEQYF
TRBV14	TRBJ2-3	CASSPPGLAGGSDTQYF
TRBV11-2	TRBJ2-5	CASSFGGGETQYF
TRBV11-3	TRBJ2-2	CASSLGPNTGELFF
TRBV18	TRBJ2-1	CASSPTASDYSYNEQFF